Sequencing of this TCR beta chain was carried out in a study of CD8 T cells in Susac syndrome. Reverse transcription of roughly 0.45 to 1 ug RNA was performed with random hexamers. The method of amplification for TCR beta CDR3 was immunoSEQ multiplex PCR, covering 54 Vbeta and 13 Jbeta. One entry per CDR3 protein results from TCRdb running MiXCR on the immunoSEQ multiplex PCR reads. Among over 130,000 distinct CDR3 sequences, about 95% were seen once, and the ten largest hold over 0.1%. Sequencing of TCR beta was carried out in blood CD8+ and CD4+ T cells. Deletions cut 6 bases from V and 3 bases from J, with 8 bases between. Germline CDR1 MNHEY, CDR2 SVGAGI. The CDR3 spans 13 residues.

The genes are TRBV6-5 and TRBJ2-2, with a weak D call TRBD1 (6 bases). The sample was CD4+ T cells from PBMCs. This clonotype was sampled from a human donor with multiple sclerosis. This CDR3 reads CASSHRDTGELFF. CDR3 DNA: TGTGCCAGCAGCCACAGGGACACCGGGGAGCTGTTTTTT.